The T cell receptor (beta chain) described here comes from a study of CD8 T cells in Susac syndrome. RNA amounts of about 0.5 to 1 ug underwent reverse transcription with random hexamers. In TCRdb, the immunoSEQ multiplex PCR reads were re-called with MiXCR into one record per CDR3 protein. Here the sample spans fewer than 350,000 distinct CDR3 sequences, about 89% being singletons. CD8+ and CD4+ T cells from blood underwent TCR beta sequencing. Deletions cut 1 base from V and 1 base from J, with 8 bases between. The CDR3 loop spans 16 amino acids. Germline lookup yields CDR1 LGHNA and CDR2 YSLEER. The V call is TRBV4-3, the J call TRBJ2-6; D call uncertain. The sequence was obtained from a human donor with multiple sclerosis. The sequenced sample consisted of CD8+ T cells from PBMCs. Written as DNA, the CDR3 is TGCGCCAGCAGCCAAGGTGAGACGTCTGGGGCCAACGTCCTGACTTTC. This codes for CASSQGETSGANVLTF.